The T cell receptor beta chain described here comes from a study of CD8 T cells in ankylosing spondylitis. Study-wide findings and caveats: Disease-associated clones were reportedly significantly overrepresented in matched ankylosing spondylitis synovial fluid. Ankylosing spondylitis blood appeared to carry a characteristic TCR beta motif of under ten highly homologous variants.

Germline CDR1 SQVTM, CDR2 ANQGSEA. The ends were cut back, 1 base at V and 4 bases at J, with 11 bases in the middle. The CDR3 has 14 residues. For this clonotype: What it recognizes is unknown.

The authors made TCR beta libraries by quantitative 5'-RACE with molecular barcodes. Each CDR3 protein gets one entry after TCRdb re-called the 5' RACE reads with MiXCR. This sample has 100,000 to 150,000 distinct CDR3 sequences, with more than 15% found just once. What was sequenced was blood, either unsorted or a sorted T cell fraction (not recorded which). The chain couples TRBV29-1 to TRBJ1-3; the D gene is possibly TRBD1 (6 bases). The receptor comes from a male donor with ankylosing spondylitis. The CDR3 DNA follows: TGCAGCGTTGAAGTACAGGGCGTAGGAAACACCATATATTTT. The encoded protein is CSVEVQGVGNTIYF. Combining the CDR3 with reference TRBV29-1 and TRBJ1-3 gives the whole variable domain SAVISQKPSRDICQRGTSLTIQCQVDSQVTMMFWYRQQPGQSLTLIATANQGSEATYESGFVIDKFPISRPNLTFSTLTVSNMSPEDSSIYLCSVEVQGVGNTIYFGEGSWLTVV.